A single sample gave rise to the 27 T cell receptor beta chains below, sequenced in a study of pediatric ulcerative colitis. Profiling relied on immunoSEQ multiplex PCR, and the TCRdb table lists in-frame clones only, not all of them. The sample yields roughly 14,000 clones, 90% seen once. Sequencing was carried out using blood. The receptors here all came from a boy between 5 and 17 years old with moderate ulcerative colitis.

V and J are TRBV15 and TRBJ2-1, with TRBD2 as a possible D gene (5 bases). This CDR3 contains 16 residues. The germline CDR1 and CDR2 sequences are LNHNV and YYDKDF (reference sequence). V was cut by 0 bases and J by 4 bases, with 13 bases left in between. The CDR3 sequence is CATSRDRAGPYNEQFF. The CDR3 coding sequence is TGTGCCACCAGCAGAGATCGTGCGGGTCCATACAATGAGCAGTTCTTC.

The chain couples TRBV2 to TRBJ2-2; TRBD2 matches at 8 bases. CDR1 is SNHLY and CDR2 is FYNNEI in the germline V gene. CDR3 length equals 15 residues. V lost 8 bases and J lost 6; bases outside the gene matches: 11. The CDR3 spells CASRVRSGIAGELFF. The CDR3 DNA sequence: TGTGCCAGCCGGGTTCGTAGCGGGATTGCCGGGGAGCTGTTTTTT.

The chain uses TRBV11-3 and TRBJ2-1; 8 bases are shared with TRBD2. This CDR3 is 15 amino acids long. Unmatched junction bases numbered 6, after V lost 3 bases and J lost 5 bases. Germline V gives CDR1 SGHNT, CDR2 YENEEA. As DNA, the CDR3 is TGTGCCAGCAGCTTTAGACTAGCGAGAGACAATGAGCAGTTCTTC. Amino acids: CASSFRLARDNEQFF.

The chain links TRBV18 to TRBJ1-6; D perhaps matches TRBD1 (5 bases). The V gene's germline CDR1 is KGHSH and CDR2 LQKENI. Deletions cut 4 bases from V and 7 bases from J, with 5 bases between. The length of the CDR3 is 12 residues. The CDR3 DNA follows: TGTGCCAGCTCACGGGACAATTCACCCCTCCACTTT. This translates into CASSRDNSPLHF.

This clone was seen once. This sequence joins TRBV7-7 and TRBJ2-5; D uncertain. The CDR3 is 12 residues long. Trimming took 1 base from V and 7 from J, leaving 7 bases between them. From germline, CDR1 is SSHAT and CDR2 FNYEAQ (reference sequence). CDR3 sequence: CASSLDDGTQYF. The CDR3 DNA reads TGTGCCAGCAGCTTAGATGATGGGACCCAGTACTTC.

CDR3 protein: CASSQDRGSGNTIYF. The CDR3 coding sequence is TGTGCCAGCAGCCAAGACAGGGGATCTGGAAACACCATATATTTT. V gene TRBV2 combines with J gene TRBJ1-3, with 8 bases lining up with TRBD1. The trim removed 6 bases at V and 1 base at J, leaving 5 bases unmatched. CDR3 length: 15 amino acids. Germline V lookup: CDR1 SNHLY, CDR2 FYNNEI.

The chain links TRBV6-5 to TRBJ2-3; D is undetermined. V dropped 0 bases and J dropped 0 bases, with 10 bases sitting between them. Germline V gene lookup returns CDR1 MNHEY and CDR2 SVGAGI. CDR3 size: 16 residues. CDR3 in amino acids: CASSYSTRTSTDTQYF. CDR3 bases: TGTGCCAGCAGTTACTCGACCCGCACTAGCACAGATACGCAGTATTTT.

V and J are TRBV5-1 and TRBJ2-4, with a possible D match to TRBD2 (6 bases). The V gene's germline CDR1 is SGHRS and CDR2 YFSETQ. V lost 0 bases and J 9 bases, leaving 13 bases between the germline ends. The CDR3 contains 14 residues. The CDR3 reads CASSLVSGLSIQYF. The CDR3 DNA reads as TGCGCCAGCAGCTTGGTCAGCGGGTTGAGCATTCAGTACTTC.

This clone was detected once. This sequence joins TRBV6-5 and TRBJ2-5; D possibly corresponds to TRBD2 (7 bases). Deletions cut 6 bases from V and 4 bases from J, with 15 bases between. This CDR3 region has 14 residues. From germline, CDR1 is MNHEY and CDR2 SVGAGI. The CDR3 loop reads CASRILGGGETQYF. Here the CDR3 DNA reads TGTGCCAGCAGGATACTAGGGGGGGGAGAGACCCAGTACTTC.

J is TRBJ2-5 and V is TRBV5-4; D is unclear. The germline gives CDR1 SGHNT, CDR2 YYREEE (reference sequence). The CDR3 has 14 amino acids. Trimming shortened V by 1 base and J by 1 base, and 8 bases separated the two germline ends. CDR3 loop: CASSLPSTQETQYF. As DNA, the CDR3 is TGTGCCAGCAGCTTGCCGTCAACCCAAGAGACCCAGTACTTC.

The chain has TRBV18 and TRBJ1-1; a weak D match, TRBD1 (6 bases). The ends were cut back, 2 bases at V and 4 bases at J, with 14 bases in the middle. CDR3 length equals 15 residues. Germline V gene lookup returns CDR1 KGHSH and CDR2 LQKENI. The CDR3 loop reads CASSPVGGHLTEAFF. In nucleotides, the CDR3 is TGTGCCAGCTCACCAGTTGGGGGGCACCTCACTGAAGCTTTCTTT.

The chain has TRBV30 and TRBJ2-5; D is possibly TRBD1 (5 bases). Germline V gives CDR1 GTSNPN, CDR2 SVGIG (reference sequence). The CDR3 is 13 amino acids. V was pared by 4 bases and J by 5 bases, with 14 bases between. The CDR3 bases are TGTGCCTGGAATTTTTTGGGGCGCGAGACCCAGTACTTC. It codes for CAWNFLGRETQYF.

The rearrangement uses TRBV20-1 and TRBJ1-1, with unresolved D. The V gene's germline CDR1 is DFQATT and CDR2 SNEGSKA (reference sequence). CDR3 length: 11 amino acids. V dropped 3 bases and J dropped 1 base, with 3 bases sitting between them. The CDR3 loop reads CSARANTEAFF. CDR3 coding DNA: TGCAGTGCTAGGGCGAACACTGAAGCTTTCTTT.

The table lists this clone with a few counts. The V call is TRBV7-2, the J call TRBJ1-6; TRBD1 agrees at 8 bases. Trimming cost V 0 bases and J 10 bases; bases outside gene matches: 8. CDR3 length equals 16 residues. The germline V gene has CDR1 SGHTA and CDR2 FQGNSA. The CDR3 DNA is TGTGCCAGCAGCTTAGCGATGGGACAGGTCGGGTCACCCCTCCACTTT. This gives the protein CASSLAMGQVGSPLHF.

This chain uses TRBV6-5 with TRBJ2-7, with TRBD1 matching 8 bases. The J segment lost 3 bases and the V segment lost 0 bases, leaving 4 bases of the junction unmatched. The CDR3 has 15 amino acids. Germline V gene sequence: CDR1 MNHEY, CDR2 SVGAGI. In DNA, the CDR3 is TGTGCCAGCAGTTACTCCGGACAGGGCGGCTACGAGCAGTACTTC. This sequence encodes CASSYSGQGGYEQYF.

The chain couples TRBV9 to TRBJ2-1; 8 nucleotides align to TRBD1. The CDR3 covers 15 residues. Germline CDR1 reads SGDLS; CDR2 reads YYNGEE. V shed 2 bases, J shed 6 bases, and the junction held 7 bases outside the gene matches. The CDR3 sequence: CASSVRQTGGNEQFF. DNA of the CDR3: TGTGCCAGCAGCGTTCGGCAAACAGGGGGCAATGAGCAGTTCTTC.

J is TRBJ2-1 and V is TRBV7-9, with D possibly matching TRBD2 (5 bases). CDR1 is SEHNR and CDR2 is FQNEAQ in the germline V gene (reference sequence). This CDR3 is 15 amino acids long. V was pared by 5 bases and J by 5 bases, with 16 bases between. In DNA, the CDR3 is TGTGCCAGCAGCCCGAGCCCGGGGATCGACAATGAGCAGTTCTTC. Amino acid sequence: CASSPSPGIDNEQFF. Drawing the rest from reference TRBV7-9 and TRBJ2-1, the complete variable domain is DTGVSQNPRHKITKRGQNVTFRCDPISEHNRLYWYRQTLGQGPEFLTYFQNEAQLEKSRLLSDRFSAERPKGSFSTLEIQRTEQGDSAMYLCASSPSPGIDNEQFFGPGTRLTVL.

The chain combines TRBV11-3 with TRBJ2-2; 7 bases agree with TRBD2. The germline gives CDR1 SGHNT, CDR2 YENEEA. V dropped 1 base and J dropped 2; count of bases not matched to a gene: 1. This CDR3 has 15 amino acids. The CDR3 spells CASSLAGGNTGELFF. The CDR3 bases are TGTGCCAGCAGCTTAGCGGGAGGTAACACCGGGGAGCTGTTTTTT.

V is TRBV7-2 and J is TRBJ1-1, with 7 bases lining up with TRBD1. The CDR3 is 13 residues long. The V gene's germline CDR1 is SGHTA and CDR2 FQGNSA. V was clipped by 5 bases and J by 3 bases; unmatched bases: 3. The CDR3 DNA reads TGTGCCAGCAGCCCCGGACAGGACACTGAAGCTTTCTTT. It translates to CASSPGQDTEAFF.

This chain links TRBV28 with TRBJ1-4, with 7 bases that match TRBD1. Germline V lookup: CDR1 MDHEN, CDR2 SYDVKM. Trimming removed 5 bases from V and 6 bases from J; junction bases left unmatched: 9. There are 15 residues in the CDR3. CDR3 DNA sequence: TGTGCCAGCAGTACCCGGGACAGACCCTATGAAAAACTGTTTTTT. Its protein product is CASSTRDRPYEKLFF.

The chain carries TRBV6-5 and TRBJ2-5, with a tentative D call TRBD2 (5 bases). Germline V lookup: CDR1 MNHEY, CDR2 SVGAGI. CDR3 length: 13 amino acids. V was pared by 11 bases and J by 4 bases, with 17 bases between. Here the CDR3 DNA reads TGTGCCGCGCAGCCCCCGGGGAGAGAGACCCAGTACTTC. Translating gives CAAQPPGRETQYF.

The chain has TRBV6-6 and TRBJ2-5; D might be TRBD2 (6 bases). The length of the CDR3 is 15 residues. Trimming removed 6 bases at V and 2 bases at J, with 16 bases between. Looked up from germline, CDR1 is MNHNY and CDR2 is SVGAGI (reference sequence). CDR3 nucleotide sequence: TGTGCCAGCAGCACCGAACGGGACTTGCAAGAGACCCAGTACTTC. Residues: CASSTERDLQETQYF.

V is TRBV21-1 and J is TRBJ1-5. TRBV21-1 is flagged as a pseudogene. The CDR3 extends over 16 amino acids. The CDR3 DNA reads TGTGCCACCATTAGACAAAAGGTAGAGGACAATCAGCCCCAGCATTTT. It yields the protein CATIRQKVEDNQPQHF.

The DNA for the CDR3 is TGTGCCAGCAGTTACACCAAGTATCAGCCCCAGCATTTT. Encoded protein: CASSYTKYQPQHF. J is TRBJ1-5 and V is TRBV27; D is unresolved. Germline values: CDR1 MNHEY, CDR2 SMNVEV (reference sequence). Trimming removed 4 bases at V and 5 bases at J, with 9 bases between. This CDR3 has 13 residues.

This rearrangement joins TRBV4-1 to TRBJ2-5; D not certain. Germline V gives CDR1 MGHRA, CDR2 YSYEKL. V lost 4 bases and J 3 bases, leaving 18 bases between the germline ends. This CDR3 contains 16 residues. The CDR3 protein is CASSLRVAFLEETQYF. Written as DNA, the CDR3 is TGCGCCAGCAGCCTTCGGGTCGCCTTCCTCGAAGAGACCCAGTACTTC.

V and J are TRBV7-9 and TRBJ2-7, with TRBD2 identical over 7 bases. The germline V gene has CDR1 SEHNR and CDR2 FQNEAQ (reference sequence). The CDR3 totals 12 residues. Trimming at V came to 4 bases and at J to 6 bases, leaving 3 bases not matched to a gene. Here the CDR3 reads CASSSASGEQYF. CDR3 DNA sequence: TGTGCCAGCAGCTCCGCTAGCGGCGAGCAGTACTTC.

The chain combines TRBV4-1 with TRBJ1-2; D is unresolved. The germline V gene has CDR1 MGHRA and CDR2 YSYEKL. Between the trimmed V and J ends, which lost 5 bases and 4 bases, there was a span of 14 bases. The CDR3 spans 14 residues. This CDR3 reads CASSSADGVYGYTF. The CDR3 coding sequence is TGCGCCAGCAGCTCAGCGGACGGAGTCTATGGCTACACCTTC.